This T cell receptor (beta chain) was identified during a study of blood T cell repertoires in COVID-19. The CDR3 sequence is 13 residues long. V shed 6 bases and J shed 7 bases, with 12 bases lying between them. Looked up from germline, CDR1 is MNHEY and CDR2 is SMNVEV (reference sequence). Clones were read by immunoSEQ multiplex PCR, and TCRdb kept only the in-frame ones, dropping some. The table has approximately 150,000 clones, approximately 87% seen once; the top ten hold around 6.1%. The TCR was taken from a man of 80 years or more with acute or convalescent COVID-19. The chain recombines TRBV27 with TRBJ2-2, with no clear D. The specimen sequenced was peripheral blood. CDR3 in amino acids: CASSTLPVGELFF. CDR3 DNA sequence: TGTGCCAGCAGCACTCTTCCGGTCGGGGAGCTGTTTTTT.